These 17 T cell receptor beta chains share one sample of origin, sequenced in a study of blood T cell repertoires in COVID-19. Profiled with immunoSEQ multiplex PCR; TCRdb holds only in-frame clones, not every one. Found here are some 340,000 clones, approximately 91% of them singletons; the top ten hold roughly 3.9%. Sequenced: PBMCs or T cells enriched from blood (not recorded which). The receptors were gathered from a woman in her 30s who had been exposed to COVID-19.

Written as DNA, the CDR3 is TGTGCCAGCAGGGGGGCCCCGGGAAACACCATATATTTT. Its translation is CASRGAPGNTIYF. The V gene is TRBV2, the J gene TRBJ1-3, with a weak D call TRBD1 (6 bases). This CDR3 comprises 13 residues. The germline gives CDR1 SNHLY, CDR2 FYNNEI. Deletions cut 6 bases from V and 4 bases from J, with 10 bases between.

V gene TRBV5-6 combines with J gene TRBJ1-3; D remains ambiguous. CDR3 size: 15 residues. CDR1 is SGHDT, CDR2 YYEEEE, per germline. With 1 base removed from V and 0 bases from J, the gap between germline ends came to 8 bases. The CDR3: CASSLYSLSGNTIYF. CDR3 bases: TGTGCCAGCAGCTTGTATAGCCTCTCTGGAAACACCATATATTTT.

CDR3 sequence (DNA): TGTGCCAGCAGCAGGGGACAGGGGGCCAACACCGGGGAGCTGTTTTTT. As protein: CASSRGQGANTGELFF. The chain is built from TRBV5-4 and TRBJ2-2, with 12 bases fitting TRBD1. The CDR3 covers 16 residues. Looked up from germline, CDR1 is SGHNT and CDR2 is YYREEE (reference sequence). With V trimmed by 4 bases and J by 2 bases, 3 bases remained unmatched.

The rearrangement joins TRBV7-2 to TRBJ1-3; D perhaps matches TRBD1 (5 bases). V lost 5 bases, J lost 4 bases, and 15 bases lay in between. Germline V gene lookup returns CDR1 SGHTA and CDR2 FQGNSA. The CDR3 is 15 residues long. CDR3: CASSPGAGLGNTIYF. CDR3 in DNA: TGTGCCAGCAGCCCCGGGGCGGGGTTAGGAAACACCATATATTTT.

The chain links TRBV7-9 to TRBJ1-5; D uncertain. Germline V gives CDR1 SEHNR, CDR2 FQNEAQ (reference sequence). CDR3 length equals 14 residues. V was shortened by 3 bases and J by 3 bases, with 9 bases between the two germline ends. The CDR3 nucleotides read TGTGCCAGCAGCTTTGACCAGGACAATCAGCCCCAGCATTTT. It yields the protein CASSFDQDNQPQHF. Using reference TRBV7-9 and TRBJ1-5 for the parts outside the CDR3, the full variable domain is DTGVSQNPRHKITKRGQNVTFRCDPISEHNRLYWYRQTLGQGPEFLTYFQNEAQLEKSRLLSDRFSAERPKGSFSTLEIQRTEQGDSAMYLCASSFDQDNQPQHFGDGTRLSIL.

The CDR3 bases are TGTGCCAGCAGTGAATCTAGCGGGGGAGCGTACAATGAGCAGTTCTTC. Residues: CASSESSGGAYNEQFF. This rearrangement joins TRBV2 to TRBJ2-1; 10 bases align to TRBD2. The germline V gene encodes CDR1 SNHLY and CDR2 FYNNEI. Trimming at V came to 2 bases and at J to 4 bases, leaving 5 bases not matched to a gene. This CDR3 region has 16 residues.

This clone is a singleton in its sample. The V and J genes are TRBV3-1 (or the pseudogene TRBV3-2) and TRBJ1-6, with no clear D. CDR1 and CDR2 (germline): LGHDT, YNNKEL (reference sequence). CDR3 length equals 17 residues. Trimming pared 1 base from V and 0 bases from J, leaving 10 bases between. Here the CDR3 DNA reads TGTGCCAGCAGCCAAGGAGCAGGCAGCTCCTATAATTCACCCCTCCACTTT. Residues: CASSQGAGSSYNSPLHF.

V and J are TRBV5-1 and TRBJ2-5; 8 bases fit TRBD1. Germline CDR1 and CDR2: SGHRS and YFSETQ. CDR3 length equals 14 residues. The V and J ends lost 2 bases and 2 bases, in that order; junction bases with no gene match: 2. The CDR3, as DNA: TGCGCCAGCAGCTTTACAGGGGGGCAAGAGACCCAGTACTTC. Translated: CASSFTGGQETQYF. Full variable domain (missing parts from reference TRBV5-1 and TRBJ2-5): KAGVTQTPRYLIKTRGQQVTLSCSPISGHRSVSWYQQTPGQGLQFLFEYFSETQRNKGNFPGRFSGRQFSNSRSEMNVSTLELGDSALYLCASSFTGGQETQYFGPGTRLLVL.

V and J are TRBV23-1 and TRBJ1-6; 9 bases match TRBD1. TRBV23-1 is given ORF status, its function remaining uncertain. J lost 0 bases, V lost 8 bases, and 26 bases had no gene match. CDR3 length: 23 amino acids. The CDR3 reads CASHLNFSSRDRDVSSYNSPLHF. CDR3 nucleotide sequence: TGCGCCAGCCATCTTAACTTTTCGAGCCGGGACAGGGATGTGAGCTCCTATAATTCACCCCTCCACTTT.

The chain joins TRBV5-1 to TRBJ2-1; TRBD1 aligns across 8 bases. The V and J ends lost 1 base and 8 bases, in that order; junction bases with no gene match: 8. The CDR3 consists of 15 residues. CDR1 and CDR2 (germline): SGHRS, YFSETQ. CDR3 in amino acids: CASSLSGTGGDEQFF. DNA of the CDR3: TGCGCCAGCAGCTTGTCAGGGACAGGCGGCGATGAGCAGTTCTTC. The complete variable domain, with remaining parts taken from reference TRBV5-1 and TRBJ2-1, reads KAGVTQTPRYLIKTRGQQVTLSCSPISGHRSVSWYQQTPGQGLQFLFEYFSETQRNKGNFPGRFSGRQFSNSRSEMNVSTLELGDSALYLCASSLSGTGGDEQFFGPGTRLTVL.

The J gene is TRBJ1-2, the V gene TRBV19; 12 nucleotides agree with TRBD1. Germline V gene lookup returns CDR1 LNHDA and CDR2 SQIVND (reference sequence). Trimming cost V 6 bases and J 4 bases; bases outside gene matches: 18. This CDR3 has 19 amino acids. The CDR3 protein is CASSVSPGQGAGLGYGYTF. CDR3 nucleotide sequence: TGTGCCAGTAGCGTCTCTCCGGGACAGGGGGCAGGGCTCGGCTATGGCTACACCTTC.

In DNA, the CDR3 is TGTGCCAGCAGCTTAGTACAGGGCGGTCAGCCCCAGCATTTT. Translation: CASSLVQGGQPQHF. The rearrangement uses TRBV7-2 and TRBJ1-5; maybe TRBD1 (6 bases). V gave up 1 base and J gave up 6 bases, with 10 bases separating them. Germline V gives CDR1 SGHTA, CDR2 FQGNSA. This CDR3 is 14 amino acids long.

This clone was seen a few times. The V gene is TRBV11-2, the J gene TRBJ2-5; 7 nucleotides agree with TRBD1. The germline CDR1 and CDR2 sequences are SGHAT and FQNNGV. There are 15 residues in the CDR3. V lost 5 bases to trimming and J lost 9 bases; unmatched junction nucleotides: 15. CDR3 amino acids: CASSPRTGAVVAQYF. CDR3 DNA: TGTGCCAGCAGCCCAAGGACAGGTGCGGTGGTGGCCCAGTACTTC.

V and J are TRBV6-2 or TRBV6-3 and TRBJ2-7, with 13 bases that match TRBD2. The germline V gene has CDR1 MNHEY and CDR2 SVGEGT. Losses at the gene ends were 6 bases for V and 3 bases for J; bases not matched to a gene: 2. CDR3 length equals 14 residues. The CDR3 DNA is TGTGCCAGCAGCTGGACTAGCGGGGGCTACGAGCAGTACTTC. As protein: CASSWTSGGYEQYF.

The V gene is TRBV10-3, the J gene TRBJ2-3, with D possibly TRBD1 on 6 matching bases. Looked up from germline, CDR1 is ENHRY and CDR2 is SYGVKD. The CDR3 runs 15 residues. Trimming left V 3 bases short and J 4 bases short, with 14 bases between. This chain's CDR3 is CAISDRGPPADTQYF. The CDR3 DNA sequence: TGTGCCATCAGTGACAGGGGCCCTCCTGCAGATACGCAGTATTTT.

The genes are TRBV6-5 and TRBJ2-3; TRBD1 might be the D (6 bases). Germline CDR1 reads MNHEY; CDR2 reads SVGAGI. V was cut by 6 bases and J by 6 bases, with 13 bases left in between. The CDR3 is made up of 13 amino acids. In nucleotides, the CDR3 is TGTGCCAGCAGGAGAACAGGGTCTGATACGCAGTATTTT. Translation: CASRRTGSDTQYF.

V usage is TRBV19 and J usage is TRBJ2-7, with D possibly TRBD1 on 6 matching bases. The CDR3 is made up of 15 amino acids. Germline V lookup: CDR1 LNHDA, CDR2 SQIVND (reference sequence). V was trimmed by 5 bases and J by 3 bases, leaving 17 bases between them. The CDR3 DNA is TGTGCCAGTAGTCCTGGGCAGGGGACATTCTACGAGCAGTACTTC. Its protein is CASSPGQGTFYEQYF.